The rows below give T cell receptor beta chains drawn from one sample of a study of prognosis after radiotherapy for stage I lung cancer. TCRdb reanalysed the multiplex PCR reads using MiXCR and keeps one entry per CDR3 protein. The sample includes fewer than 35,000 distinct CDR3 sequences, 48% of them seen just once. The sequencing here drew on PBMCs, taken before or after stereotactic body radiation therapy (not recorded which). All receptors come from a donor aged 50 or older with non-small cell lung cancer. Both conserved end residues are part of each CDR3. The order of the fields is D gene, J gene, clone size, V gene, CDR3 protein, CDR3 DNA. The D gene is left open where the match is weak. Expanded clones get a size class; other rows say once, few or many, or leave the size out.

TRBD2 | TRBJ2-7 | medium-sized | TRBV6-2/TRBV6-3 | CASSTKTSGRPYEQYF | TGTGCCAGCAGTACCAAGACTAGCGGGAGACCCTACGAGCAGTACTTC
- | TRBJ1-1 | few | TRBV4-2 | CASSQARGGTNTEAFF | TGTGCCAGCAGCCAAGCGCGGGGGGGGACCAACACTGAAGCTTTCTTT
- | TRBJ2-7 | - | TRBV7-2 | CASILGRGRGYEQYF | TGTGCCAGCATCTTAGGCCGGGGACGGGGCTACGAGCAGTACTTC
- | TRBJ1-2 | medium-sized | TRBV2 | CASQSGRNYGYTF | TGTGCCAGCCAATCCGGAAGAAACTATGGCTACACCTTC
- | TRBJ1-5 | - | TRBV27 | CASSLFGSNQPQHF | TGTGCCAGCAGTTTATTCGGTAGCAATCAGCCCCAGCATTTT
TRBD1 | TRBJ2-7 | - | TRBV2 | CASSTGQGTYEQYF | TGTGCCAGCAGTACAGGACAGGGGACCTACGAGCAGTACTTC
TRBD2 | TRBJ2-1 | many | TRBV9 | CASSAPAGVGNNEQFF | TGTGCCAGCAGCGCCCCAGCGGGAGTAGGGAACAATGAGCAGTTCTTC
- | TRBJ2-3 | - | TRBV20-1 | CSARDSGSTDTQYF | TGCAGTGCTAGAGATTCTGGTTCTACAGATACGCAGTATTTT
- | TRBJ1-1 | - | TRBV6-5 | CASSYSGRGAALEAFF | TGTGCCAGCAGTTACAGTGGCAGGGGAGCCGCCCTTGAAGCTTTCTTT
- | TRBJ2-1 | many | TRBV5-1 | CASSFFGDEQFF | TGCGCCAGCAGCTTTTTCGGGGATGAGCAGTTCTTC
- | TRBJ1-6 | - | TRBV6-1 | CASSPRPAEGGSPLHF | TGTGCCAGCTCCCCCCGGCCCGCGGAAGGGGGTTCGCCCCTCCACTTT
TRBD1 | TRBJ2-6 | - | TRBV2 | CASRGTGGATGANVLTF | TGTGCCAGCAGGGGGACAGGGGGAGCAACCGGGGCCAACGTCCTGACTTTC
TRBD2 | TRBJ2-1 | - | TRBV7-3 | CASSWTSGMYNEQFF | TGTGCCAGCAGCTGGACTAGCGGGATGTACAATGAGCAGTTCTTC
TRBD1 | TRBJ2-7 | many | TRBV28 | CASSRSGQGVYEQYF | TGTGCCAGCAGTCGTAGCGGACAGGGAGTGTACGAGCAGTACTTC
TRBD2 | TRBJ2-2 | once | TRBV11-2 | CASGTSGRGTGELFF | TGTGCGTCCGGGACTAGCGGGAGAGGGACCGGGGAGCTGTTCTTT
- | TRBJ1-6 | medium-sized | TRBV27 | CASSPRNWSSYNSPLHF | TGTGCCAGCAGTCCCAGAAACTGGAGCTCCTATAATTCACCCCTCCACTTT
TRBD1 | TRBJ1-2 | many | TRBV20-1 | CSARDPGTGWEGYTF | TGCAGTGCTAGAGATCCGGGGACAGGGTGGGAGGGCTACACCTTC
- | TRBJ2-1 | many | TRBV19 | CASSIAVFNEQFF | TGTGCCAGTAGTATAGCAGTATTTAATGAGCAGTTCTTC
- | TRBJ1-2 | medium-sized | TRBV2 | CASSDRQNPNYGYTF | TGTGCCAGCAGTGATCGGCAGAACCCTAACTATGGCTACACCTTC
TRBD2 | TRBJ2-1 | many | TRBV9 | CASRGGGASSYNEQFF | TGTGCCAGCAGAGGCGGGGGGGCGAGCTCCTACAATGAGCAGTTCTTC
- | TRBJ2-2 | - | TRBV3-1 | CASSQVEGGGELFF | TGTGCCAGCAGCCAAGTTGAGGGTGGCGGGGAGCTGTTTTTT
- | TRBJ2-2 | - | TRBV9 | CASSPWGSPNTGELFF | TGTGCCAGCAGCCCCTGGGGGAGTCCGAACACCGGGGAGCTGTTTTTT
- | TRBJ2-1 | - | TRBV12-3/TRBV12-4 | CANSWASPTSYNEQFF | TGTGCCAACAGCTGGGCGAGCCCCACCTCCTACAATGAGCAGTTCTTC
- | TRBJ1-2 | medium-sized | TRBV12-3/TRBV12-4 | CASSLDRFGGYTF | TGTGCCAGCAGTTTAGACAGGTTCGGGGGCTACACCTTC
- | TRBJ2-2 | - | TRBV5-1 | CATESTWVASTGELFF | TGCGCCACCGAATCTACATGGGTAGCCTCTACCGGGGAGCTGTTTTTT
- | TRBJ2-3 | medium-sized | TRBV5-1 | CASSLASRGRGWGTQYF | TGCGCCAGCAGCTTGGCCAGTCGCGGCAGGGGATGGGGTACGCAGTATTTT
TRBD2 | TRBJ2-3 | few | TRBV11-2 | CASSVSGSDIRQYF | TGTGCCAGCAGCGTTAGCGGGAGTGACATCAGGCAGTATTTT
TRBD1 | TRBJ1-1 | many | TRBV5-1 | CASSPRFTGGTEAFF | TGCGCCAGCAGCCCCCGATTTACAGGGGGCACTGAAGCTTTCTTT
- | TRBJ2-3 | many | TRBV6-2/TRBV6-3 | CASSYSSGYTDTQYF | TGTGCCAGCAGTTACTCGAGTGGGTACACAGATACGCAGTATTTT
TRBD2 | TRBJ2-7 | medium-sized | TRBV7-6 | CASSLEASGTHYEQYF | TGTGCCAGCAGCTTAGAGGCTAGCGGGACTCACTACGAGCAGTACTTC
- | TRBJ2-7 | many | TRBV20-1 | CSAYPPGLQGDEQYF | TGCAGTGCCTACCCTCCGGGACTTCAAGGCGACGAGCAGTACTTC
TRBD1 | TRBJ2-7 | many | TRBV19 | CASREQGRSGEQYF | TGTGCCAGTAGGGAACAGGGGAGATCGGGGGAGCAGTACTTC
TRBD1 | TRBJ1-2 | medium-sized | TRBV4-1 | CASSQPTGRNYGYTF | TGCGCCAGCAGCCAACCGACAGGGAGGAACTATGGCTACACCTTC
- | TRBJ1-6 | many | TRBV5-6 | CASGPGSAPISPLHF | TGTGCCAGCGGGCCTGGTTCCGCCCCCATTTCACCCCTCCACTTT
- | TRBJ2-2 | many | TRBV7-3 | CASSLTRLGTGELFF | TGTGCCAGCAGCTTAACACGCCTGGGGACCGGGGAGCTGTTTTTT
- | TRBJ2-7 | - | TRBV7-9 | CVSGLGRGRGDEQYF | TGTGTCAGCGGCTTAGGCCGGGGACGAGGCGACGAGCAGTACTTC
TRBD2 | TRBJ2-1 | - | TRBV11-2 | CASSTWTSGRYEQFF | TGTGCCAGCAGCACATGGACTAGTGGGAGGTATGAGCAGTTCTTC
- | TRBJ2-3 | many | TRBV11-2 | CASRRTDTQYF | TGTGCCAGCCGGCGAACAGATACGCAGTATTTT
TRBD2 | TRBJ2-1 | - | TRBV18 | CASSPGLAEYNEQFF | TGTGCCAGCTCACCAGGACTAGCGGAATACAATGAGCAGTTCTTC